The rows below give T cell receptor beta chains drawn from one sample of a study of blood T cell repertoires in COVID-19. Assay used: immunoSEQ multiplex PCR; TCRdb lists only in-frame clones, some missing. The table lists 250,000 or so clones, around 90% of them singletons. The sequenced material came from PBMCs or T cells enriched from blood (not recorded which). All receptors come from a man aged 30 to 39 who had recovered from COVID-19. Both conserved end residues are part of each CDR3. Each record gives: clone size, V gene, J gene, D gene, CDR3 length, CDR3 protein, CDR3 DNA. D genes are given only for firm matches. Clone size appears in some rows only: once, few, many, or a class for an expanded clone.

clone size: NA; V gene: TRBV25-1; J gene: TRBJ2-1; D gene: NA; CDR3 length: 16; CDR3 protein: CASSESGTATYNEQFF; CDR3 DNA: TGTGCCAGCAGTGAGTCCGGGACTGCTACCTACAATGAGCAGTTCTTC
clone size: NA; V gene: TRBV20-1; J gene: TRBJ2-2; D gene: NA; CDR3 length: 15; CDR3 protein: CSASSLQKITGELFF; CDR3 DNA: TGCAGTGCCAGTAGCCTCCAAAAAATCACCGGGGAGCTGTTTTTT
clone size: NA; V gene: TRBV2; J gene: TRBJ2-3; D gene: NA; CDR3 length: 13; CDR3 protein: CASRGTLTDTQYF; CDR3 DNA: TGTGCCAGCAGGGGGACACTCACAGATACGCAGTATTTT
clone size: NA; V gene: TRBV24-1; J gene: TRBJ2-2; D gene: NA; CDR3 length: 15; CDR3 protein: CATSDPGINTGELFF; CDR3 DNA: TGTGCCACCAGTGATCCAGGGATCAACACCGGGGAGCTGTTTTTT
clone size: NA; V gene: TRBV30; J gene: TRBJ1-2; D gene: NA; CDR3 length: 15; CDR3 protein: CAWSATGRGVEGYTF; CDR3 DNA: TGTGCCTGGAGTGCCACAGGCAGGGGAGTTGAGGGCTACACCTTC
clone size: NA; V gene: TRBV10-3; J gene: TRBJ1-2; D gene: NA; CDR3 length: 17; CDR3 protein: CASRNRQEVGGGYGYTF; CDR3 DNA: TGTGCCTCGCGAAATAGACAGGAGGTTGGTGGTGGGTATGGCTACACCTTC
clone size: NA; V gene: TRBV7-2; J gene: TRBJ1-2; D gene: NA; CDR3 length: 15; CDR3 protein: CASSFYITGEYGYTF; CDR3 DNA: TGTGCCAGCAGCTTTTATATTACAGGAGAGTATGGCTACACCTTC
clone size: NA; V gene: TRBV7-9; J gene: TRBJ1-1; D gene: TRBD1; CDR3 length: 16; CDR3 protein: CASSLSGQGALIEAFF; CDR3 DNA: TGTGCCAGCAGCTTAAGTGGACAGGGGGCCCTTATAGAAGCTTTCTTT
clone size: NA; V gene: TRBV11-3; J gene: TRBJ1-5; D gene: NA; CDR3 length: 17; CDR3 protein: CASSLDVWGPSNQPQHF; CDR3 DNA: TGTGCCAGCAGCTTAGACGTTTGGGGCCCAAGCAATCAGCCCCAGCATTTT
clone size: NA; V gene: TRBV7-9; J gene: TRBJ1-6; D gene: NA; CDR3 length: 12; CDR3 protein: CASWNGTPALHF; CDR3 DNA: TGTGCCAGCTGGAACGGGACTCCGGCCCTCCACTTT
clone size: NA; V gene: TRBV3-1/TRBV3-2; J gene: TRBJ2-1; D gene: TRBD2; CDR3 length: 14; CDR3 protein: CASSPLAGGEGVFF; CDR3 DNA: TGTGCCAGCAGCCCTCTAGCGGGGGGCGAGGGGGTGTTCTTC
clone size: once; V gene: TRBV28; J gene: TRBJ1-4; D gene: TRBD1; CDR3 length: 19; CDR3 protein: CASSASPGQGTATNEKLFF; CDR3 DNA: TGTGCCAGCAGTGCGTCACCGGGACAGGGCACCGCAACTAATGAAAAACTGTTTTTT
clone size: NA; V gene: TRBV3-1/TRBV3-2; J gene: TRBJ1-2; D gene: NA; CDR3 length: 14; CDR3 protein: CASSQDVGSYGYTF; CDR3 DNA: TGTGCCAGCAGCCAAGATGTAGGGAGCTATGGCTACACCTTC
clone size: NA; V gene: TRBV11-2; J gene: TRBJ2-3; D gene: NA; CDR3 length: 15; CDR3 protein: CASSFLSQTKDTQYF; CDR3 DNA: TGTGCCAGCAGCTTTCTCAGCCAGACAAAAGATACGCAGTATTTT
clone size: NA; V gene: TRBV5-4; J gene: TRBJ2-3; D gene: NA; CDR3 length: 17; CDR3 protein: CASSMPSPSEVTDTQYF; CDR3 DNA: TGTGCCAGCAGCATGCCCTCGCCTAGCGAGGTTACAGATACGCAGTATTTT
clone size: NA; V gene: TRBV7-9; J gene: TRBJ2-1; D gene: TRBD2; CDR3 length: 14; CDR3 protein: CASSFSWTSNEQFF; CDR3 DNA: TGTGCCAGCAGCTTCTCATGGACTAGCAATGAGCAGTTCTTC
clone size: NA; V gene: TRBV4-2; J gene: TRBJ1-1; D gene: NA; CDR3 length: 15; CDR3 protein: CASSQDLEGLGGAFF; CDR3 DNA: TGTGCCAGCAGCCAAGATTTGGAAGGGCTGGGGGGAGCTTTCTTT
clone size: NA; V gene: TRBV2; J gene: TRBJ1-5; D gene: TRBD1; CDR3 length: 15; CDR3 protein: CASSPGQGRYQPQHF; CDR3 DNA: TGTGCCAGCAGTCCAGGACAGGGGCGTTATCAGCCCCAGCATTTT
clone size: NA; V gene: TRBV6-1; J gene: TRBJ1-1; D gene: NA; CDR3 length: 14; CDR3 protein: CASSFDGLNTEAFF; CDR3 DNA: TGTGCCAGCAGTTTTGACGGGTTGAACACTGAAGCTTTCTTT
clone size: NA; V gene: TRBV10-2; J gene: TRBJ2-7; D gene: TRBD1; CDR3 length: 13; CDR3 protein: CASSRGTSYEQYF; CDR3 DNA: TGCGCCAGCAGCAGGGGGACATCCTACGAGCAGTACTTC
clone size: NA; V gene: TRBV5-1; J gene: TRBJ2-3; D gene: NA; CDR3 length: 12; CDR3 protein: CASSLEASLKYF; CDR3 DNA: TGCGCCAGCAGCTTGGAAGCTAGTTTGAAGTATTTT
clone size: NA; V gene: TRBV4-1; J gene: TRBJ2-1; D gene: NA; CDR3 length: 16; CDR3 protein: CASSQGVIAVSNEQFF; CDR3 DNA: TGCGCCAGCAGCCAAGGTGTCATAGCGGTGAGTAATGAGCAGTTCTTC
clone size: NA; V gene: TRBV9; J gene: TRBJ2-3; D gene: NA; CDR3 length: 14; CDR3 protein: CASSVAGGMDTQYF; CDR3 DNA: TGTGCCAGCAGCGTAGCGGGGGGCATGGATACGCAGTATTTT
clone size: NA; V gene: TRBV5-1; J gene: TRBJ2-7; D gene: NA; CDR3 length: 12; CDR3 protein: CASRQTVDEQYF; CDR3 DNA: TGCGCCAGCAGGCAGACAGTCGACGAGCAGTACTTC
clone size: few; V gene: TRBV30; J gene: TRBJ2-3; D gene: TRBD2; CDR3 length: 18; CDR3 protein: CAWSVGLAGGPRTDTQYF; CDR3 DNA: TGTGCCTGGAGTGTGGGGCTAGCGGGGGGGCCTCGTACAGATACGCAGTATTTT
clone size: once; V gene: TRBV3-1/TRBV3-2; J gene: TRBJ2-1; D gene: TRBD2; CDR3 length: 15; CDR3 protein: CASSQGPRSGTSILF; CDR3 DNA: TGTGCCAGCAGCCAAGGCCCACGCTCCGGGACTAGCATCCTCTTC
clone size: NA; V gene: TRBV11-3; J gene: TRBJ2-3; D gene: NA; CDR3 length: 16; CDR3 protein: CASSLGNRGSTDTQYF; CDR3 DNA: TGTGCCAGCAGCTTAGGAAATCGGGGTAGCACAGATACGCAGTATTTT
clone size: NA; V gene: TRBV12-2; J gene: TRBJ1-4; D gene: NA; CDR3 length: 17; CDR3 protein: CASRPMDRCTTNEKLFF; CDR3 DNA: TGTGCAAGTCGCCCGATGGACAGGTGCACAACTAATGAAAAACTGTTTTTT
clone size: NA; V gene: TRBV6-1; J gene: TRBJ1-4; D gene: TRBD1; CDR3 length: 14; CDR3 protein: CASSEGTGSEKLFF; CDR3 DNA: TGTGCCAGCAGTGAAGGGACAGGGAGCGAAAAACTGTTTTTT
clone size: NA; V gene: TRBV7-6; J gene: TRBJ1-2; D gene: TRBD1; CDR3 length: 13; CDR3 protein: CASSPTDRDGYTF; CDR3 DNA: TGTGCCAGCAGCCCCACGGACAGGGATGGCTACACCTTC
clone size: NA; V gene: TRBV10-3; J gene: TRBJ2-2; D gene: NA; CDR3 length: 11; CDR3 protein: CAIRRGRELFF; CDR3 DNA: TGTGCCATCAGGCGGGGTAGGGAGCTGTTTTTT
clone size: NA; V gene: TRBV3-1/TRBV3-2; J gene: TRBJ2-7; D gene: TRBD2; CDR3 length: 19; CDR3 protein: CASSQLGTSGLAPSYEQYF; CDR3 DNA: TGTGCCAGCAGCCAATTGGGGACTAGCGGGCTAGCACCATCCTACGAGCAGTACTTC
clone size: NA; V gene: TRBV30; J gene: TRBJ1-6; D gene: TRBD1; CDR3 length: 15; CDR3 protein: CAWMERQGRVSPLHF; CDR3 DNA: TGTGCCTGGATGGAGAGACAGGGGAGGGTTTCACCCCTCCACTTT
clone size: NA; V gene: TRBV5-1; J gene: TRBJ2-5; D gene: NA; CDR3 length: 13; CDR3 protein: CASSPGVGETQYF; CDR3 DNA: TGCGCCAGCAGCCCAGGGGTCGGAGAGACCCAGTACTTC
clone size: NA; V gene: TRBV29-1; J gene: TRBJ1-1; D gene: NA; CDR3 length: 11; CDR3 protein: CSVTRGFEAFF; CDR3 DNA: TGCAGCGTTACCCGGGGATTTGAAGCTTTCTTT
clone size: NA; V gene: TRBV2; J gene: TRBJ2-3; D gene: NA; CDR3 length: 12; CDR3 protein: CASQQGKDTQYF; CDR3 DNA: TGTGCCAGCCAACAGGGTAAAGATACGCAGTATTTT
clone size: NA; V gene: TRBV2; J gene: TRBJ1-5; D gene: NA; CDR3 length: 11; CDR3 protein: CASGAWGPQHF; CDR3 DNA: TGTGCCAGCGGGGCCTGGGGCCCCCAGCATTTT
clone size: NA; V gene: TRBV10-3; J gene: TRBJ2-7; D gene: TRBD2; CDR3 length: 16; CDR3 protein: CAISDASGRPSYEQYF; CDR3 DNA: TGTGCCATCAGTGATGCTAGCGGGAGGCCCTCCTACGAGCAGTACTTC
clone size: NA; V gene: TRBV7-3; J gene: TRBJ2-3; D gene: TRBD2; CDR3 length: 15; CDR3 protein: CASSLRAGVQDTQYF; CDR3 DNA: TGTGCCAGCAGCTTGAGGGCGGGGGTGCAAGATACGCAGTATTTT
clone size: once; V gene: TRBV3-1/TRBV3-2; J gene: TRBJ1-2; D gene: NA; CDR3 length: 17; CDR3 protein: CASSTLGTSRGAAGYTF; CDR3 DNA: TGTGCCAGCAGCACACTCGGGACTTCGCGGGGGGCCGCTGGCTACACCTTC
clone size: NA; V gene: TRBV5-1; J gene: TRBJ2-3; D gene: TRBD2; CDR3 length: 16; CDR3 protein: CASSLTGTTGLDTQYF; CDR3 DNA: TGCGCCAGCAGCTTAACCGGGACTACGGGCCTGGATACGCAGTATTTT
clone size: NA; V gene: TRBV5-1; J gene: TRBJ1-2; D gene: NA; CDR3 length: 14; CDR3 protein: CASSSITANYGYTF; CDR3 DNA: TGCGCCAGCAGCTCGATCACAGCTAACTATGGCTACACCTTC
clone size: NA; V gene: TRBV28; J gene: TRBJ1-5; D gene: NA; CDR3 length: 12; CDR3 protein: CASRDSNQPQHF; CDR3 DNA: TGTGCCAGCAGGGACAGTAATCAGCCCCAGCATTTT
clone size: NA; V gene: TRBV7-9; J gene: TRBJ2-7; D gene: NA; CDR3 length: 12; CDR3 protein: CASSFDWYEQYF; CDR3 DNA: TGTGCCAGCAGCTTCGACTGGTACGAGCAGTACTTC
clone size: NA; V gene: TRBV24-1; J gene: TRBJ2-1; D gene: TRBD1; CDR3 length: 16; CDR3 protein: CATSDDGQGNYNEQFF; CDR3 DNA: TGTGCCACCAGTGATGATGGACAGGGGAACTACAATGAGCAGTTCTTC
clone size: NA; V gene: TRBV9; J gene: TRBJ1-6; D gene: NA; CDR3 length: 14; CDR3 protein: CASSVGTEISPLHF; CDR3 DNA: TGTGCCAGCAGCGTAGGGACAGAGATTTCACCCCTCCACTTT